This T cell receptor (beta chain) was recovered during a study of blood T cell repertoires in COVID-19. About the study: Samples taken during acute and convalescent COVID-19 were collected in the United States, Italy and Spain. Sample material is recorded as cDNA or gDNA derived from T cells, B-cell-depleted T cells, or PBMCs.

Here immunoSEQ multiplex PCR was the method, and the copy in TCRdb shows in-frame clones only, minus some. The sample has more than 80,000 clones, around 86% seen once. Germline CDR1 reads MNHEY; CDR2 reads SVGAGI. The CDR3 sequence is 14 residues long. Trimming took off 4 bases at V and 7 bases at J, with 11 bases between the two ends. Sequencing was performed on peripheral blood. The rearrangement joins TRBV6-5 to TRBJ1-6, with unresolved D. This TCR came from a woman in her seventies with acute or convalescent COVID-19. CDR3 in DNA: TGTGCCAGCAGTTCTACGGTTTTGAATTCACCCCTCCACTTT. The encoded protein is CASSSTVLNSPLHF.